The present T cell receptor (beta chain) was sequenced within a study of control samples from healthy donors and cancer patients. The method was immunoSEQ multiplex PCR; TCRdb's version includes in-frame clones alone and lacks a portion of them. The sample has over 150,000 clones; 90% to 95% are singletons. Germline values: CDR1 SGHNT, CDR2 YYREEE (reference sequence). CDR3 length: 15 residues. V lost 4 bases, J lost 0 bases, and 11 bases lay in between. This clone came up once. This clonotype was sampled from a man aged 25 to 40 in good health. The genes are TRBV5-4 and TRBJ1-3; tentatively, D is TRBD1 (6 bases). What was sequenced was blood. CDR3 DNA sequence: TGTGCCAGCAGCAAGGACAGCGCCTCTGGAAACACCATATATTTT. Translating gives CASSKDSASGNTIYF.